These T cell receptor beta chains were read from a single sample in a study of T cell changes during pregnancy in multiple sclerosis. The data were produced by immunoSEQ multiplex PCR, yet TCRdb's version contains in-frame clones alone and is incomplete. Found here are under 85,000 clones, 90% to 95% of them singletons; the top ten hold approximately 1.5%. Sequencing was performed on peripheral blood, taken in the third trimester of pregnancy. Source of these receptors: a female donor in good health, enrolled as a control in a pregnancy study. CDR3s include the opening cysteine and the closing phenylalanine or tryptophan. A D gene is named only where the DNA matches it firmly. A clone size is listed for some rows: how often the clone was seen (once, few, many), or a class if it is expanded.

clone size,V gene,D gene,J gene,CDR3 DNA,CDR3 protein
-,TRBV13,-,TRBJ1-3,TGTGCCAGCAGCTTAGAATTGAGCACGAGAAACACCATATATTTT,CASSLELSTRNTIYF
-,TRBV7-9,TRBD2,TRBJ2-3,TGTGCCAGCAGCCCTCGCGGGAGCAGCACAGATACGCAGTATTTT,CASSPRGSSTDTQYF
-,TRBV6-6,TRBD1,TRBJ2-6,TGTGCCAGCGGAAACAGGGGGCAAGGGGCCAACGTCCTGACTTTC,CASGNRGQGANVLTF
-,TRBV28,-,TRBJ2-1,TGTGCCAGCGGGGACACAGCTTACAATGAGCAGTTCTTC,CASGDTAYNEQFF
-,TRBV4-3,-,TRBJ2-3,TGCGCCAGCAGCCGAGGCACTAGCACAGATACGCAGTATTTT,CASSRGTSTDTQYF
-,TRBV19,TRBD1,TRBJ1-5,TGTGCCAGTATACCGGGACAGGGACGATATAGCAATCAGCCCCAGCATTTT,CASIPGQGRYSNQPQHF
-,TRBV5-1,TRBD1,TRBJ1-1,TGCGCCAGCAGCTCACGAACAGGGGGAGGCACTGAAGCTTTCTTT,CASSSRTGGGTEAFF
-,TRBV7-9,-,TRBJ2-7,TGTGCCAGCAGCTGGGGGGACGGCCAGCAGTACTTC,CASSWGDGQQYF
-,TRBV4-3,-,TRBJ2-7,TGCGCCAGCAGCCAAGTACCGCTATCCTACGAGCAGTACTTC,CASSQVPLSYEQYF
-,TRBV9,-,TRBJ1-5,TGTGCCAGCAGCCGTAGAGGGGGTAATCAGCCCCAGCATTTT,CASSRRGGNQPQHF
-,TRBV29-1,-,TRBJ1-3,TGCAGCGGAATTCAGGGGTGGGAGGGAAACACCATATATTTT,CSGIQGWEGNTIYF
few,TRBV7-2,-,TRBJ1-1,TGTGCCAGCAGGGTCGACTTTAACGGGAACACTGAAGCTTTCTTT,CASRVDFNGNTEAFF
-,TRBV27,-,TRBJ2-1,TGTGCCAGCAGTCAGGGGCAATGGGTCTACAATGAGCAGTTCTTC,CASSQGQWVYNEQFF
-,TRBV20-1,-,TRBJ2-7,TGCAGTGCTTTCACAGGGTACGAGCAGTACTTC,CSAFTGYEQYF
-,TRBV11-2,-,TRBJ1-6,TGTGCCAGCAGCTTAGATCAGAACAGGGTTAATTCACCCCTCCACTTT,CASSLDQNRVNSPLHF
-,TRBV4-3,-,TRBJ2-1,TGCGCCAGCAGCCAAGATGCCTCGGACAGTGATGAGCAGTTCTTC,CASSQDASDSDEQFF
-,TRBV30,-,TRBJ1-2,TGTGCCTGGAGTGTAATCGGGGTCTATGGCTACACCTTC,CAWSVIGVYGYTF
-,TRBV13,TRBD1,TRBJ2-7,TGTGCCAGCAGCGTGGACAGGGGAAGGTACGAGCAGTACTTC,CASSVDRGRYEQYF
once,TRBV2,TRBD1,TRBJ2-7,TGTGCCAGCAGCCGGGACAGGGATTACGAGCAGTACTTC,CASSRDRDYEQYF
-,TRBV18,TRBD1,TRBJ1-5,TGTGCCAGCTCACCGACAGGGGGTGGCAATCAGCCCCAGCATTTT,CASSPTGGGNQPQHF
-,TRBV4-3,-,TRBJ2-7,TGCGCCAGCAGCCAAGCCATAGGGGGTAGCTCCTACGAGCAGTACTTC,CASSQAIGGSSYEQYF
-,TRBV7-2,-,TRBJ2-7,TGTGCCAGCAGCCCCCTCAGGGATCTCTACGAGCAGTACTTC,CASSPLRDLYEQYF
-,TRBV25-1,TRBD2,TRBJ2-7,TGTGCCAGCAGTGAATTCGGGGGGGGGCGAGAGCAGTACTTC,CASSEFGGGREQYF
-,TRBV28,TRBD1,TRBJ1-2,TGTGCCAGCAGACCTCTCCGGACAGGGTTAGCACAAACACGCCATGGCTACACCTTC,CASRPLRTGLAQTRHGYTF
-,TRBV6-1,TRBD1,TRBJ1-2,TGTGCCAGCAGTGACCGGCAGGGGGTATTCTACACCTTC,CASSDRQGVFYTF
-,TRBV9,-,TRBJ1-3,TGTGCCAGCAGCGCTCTTGAGGGCTCTGGAAACACCATATATTTT,CASSALEGSGNTIYF
-,TRBV6-1,TRBD2,TRBJ2-7,TGTGCCAGCAGTGAACAGCGGGGTCACCCCTACGAGCAGTACTTC,CASSEQRGHPYEQYF
-,TRBV9,-,TRBJ2-5,TGTGCCAGCAGCGTAGCTGCGGGGCTGGGAGAGACCCAGTACTTC,CASSVAAGLGETQYF
-,TRBV15,-,TRBJ2-5,TGTGCCACCAGCATCGGGGGCCAAGAGACCCAGTACTTC,CATSIGGQETQYF
-,TRBV4-1,TRBD1,TRBJ2-2,TGCGCCAGCAGCCAAGACCCACAGGGGACCGGGGAGCTGTTTTTT,CASSQDPQGTGELFF
-,TRBV7-8,TRBD1,TRBJ1-3,TGTGCCAGCAGATTAACAGGGGAAGCTGGAAACACCATATATTTT,CASRLTGEAGNTIYF
-,TRBV19,-,TRBJ2-7,TGTGCCAGTAGCGACCGCCGAAGGGGGAGCTACGAGCAGTACTTC,CASSDRRRGSYEQYF
-,TRBV29-1,TRBD1,TRBJ2-7,TGCAGCACCTCCCTCTCCGGGACAGGAAACGAGCAGTACTTC,CSTSLSGTGNEQYF
-,TRBV4-1,-,TRBJ1-5,TGCGCCAGCAGCCAAGGAGGGACACTTAGCAATCAGCCCCAGCATTTT,CASSQGGTLSNQPQHF
-,TRBV7-2,-,TRBJ2-3,TGTGCCAGCAGATCTAGCACCCCGGATACGCAGTATTTT,CASRSSTPDTQYF
-,TRBV7-3,TRBD2,TRBJ2-3,TGTGCCAGCAGCTTAACGAGCGGGGGGGCCGAGAGGTCGACAGATACGCAGTATTTT,CASSLTSGGAERSTDTQYF
-,TRBV2,-,TRBJ2-6,TGTGCCAGCACGAGGAGCTCTGGGGCCAACGTCCTGACTTTC,CASTRSSGANVLTF
-,TRBV7-9,TRBD2,TRBJ2-4,TGTGCCAGCAGCCCGGGACTAGCCAACATTCAGTACTTC,CASSPGLANIQYF
-,TRBV28,-,TRBJ2-7,TGTGCCAGCAGTTTATTGACAACCCTTTCCTACGAGCAGTACTTC,CASSLLTTLSYEQYF
-,TRBV15,-,TRBJ2-3,TGTGCCACCAGCAGATCAAGACAGGGCACAGATACGCAGTATTTT,CATSRSRQGTDTQYF
-,TRBV18,-,TRBJ2-2,TGTGCCAGCTCCTGGCAGGTATCGAACACCGGGGAGCTGTTTTTT,CASSWQVSNTGELFF
-,TRBV4-3,-,TRBJ2-1,TGCGCCAGCAGCCAAGAGGGCCAAAGGCAGTTCTTC,CASSQEGQRQFF
-,TRBV18,-,TRBJ2-2,TGTGCCAGCTCACCCAACGGGGAGCTGTTTTTT,CASSPNGELFF
-,TRBV7-8,-,TRBJ1-4,TGTGCCAGCAGCTTAGTGCACAGAGCCGCAACTAATGAAAAACTGTTTTTT,CASSLVHRAATNEKLFF
few,TRBV30,-,TRBJ1-1,TGTGCCTGGAGTAAGACAGGCTGGGGGAACACTGAAGCTTTCTTT,CAWSKTGWGNTEAFF
-,TRBV9,TRBD1,TRBJ2-2,TGTGCCAGCAGTCTCACAGGGGGCACCGGGGAGCTGTTTTTT,CASSLTGGTGELFF
-,TRBV19,-,TRBJ2-1,TGTGCCAGTAGTATAGGGGAGAATGAGCAGTTCTTC,CASSIGENEQFF
-,TRBV13,TRBD1,TRBJ1-2,TGTGCCAGCAGCTCGCTGGGACAGGGGAGGGATGGCTACACCTTC,CASSSLGQGRDGYTF
-,TRBV30,-,TRBJ2-5,TGTGCCTGGACGGAACTAGTGGAGACCCAGTACTTC,CAWTELVETQYF
few,TRBV30,-,TRBJ1-1,TGTGCCTGGAGTGTGGGGGGGGCCCTAAACACTGAAGCTTTCTTT,CAWSVGGALNTEAFF
-,TRBV19,TRBD1,TRBJ1-2,TGTGCCAGTACCCCGAGACAGGGGACCAACTATGGCTACACCTTC,CASTPRQGTNYGYTF
-,TRBV7-9,TRBD1,TRBJ2-1,TGTGCCAGCAGCTTTAAGGGACAGGACCTCGATGAGCAGTTCTTC,CASSFKGQDLDEQFF
-,TRBV21-1,-,TRBJ1-3,TGTGCCAGCAGCAAACTCCCTCGGGGGTACGAAGGAAACACCATATATTTT,CASSKLPRGYEGNTIYF
-,TRBV5-5,-,TRBJ2-1,TGTGCCAGCAGCTCCAGGGATGGCGGCGAGCAGTTCTTC,CASSSRDGGEQFF
-,TRBV28,-,TRBJ2-7,TGTGCCAGCAGCCTGTCACAGTGGTACGAGCAGTACTTC,CASSLSQWYEQYF
-,TRBV4-3,-,TRBJ2-4,TGCGCCAGCAGCCCAAGAGGCGGAGTTAAGGACATTCAGTACTTC,CASSPRGGVKDIQYF
-,TRBV7-3,TRBD2,TRBJ2-1,TGTGCCAGCAGCACGAACCGGGACTACCAAAATGAGCAGTTCTTC,CASSTNRDYQNEQFF
-,TRBV4-3,TRBD1,TRBJ2-5,TGCGCCAGCAGCTTTACCCCGGACAGGGGCCAGGGGGAGACCCAGTACTTC,CASSFTPDRGQGETQYF